The entry below describes one TCR beta chain. The repertoire was sequenced with immunoSEQ multiplex PCR; TCRdb's copy has only in-frame clones and lacks some. Among under 20,000 clones listed, 68% were seen once. The data derive from a study of OX40 agonist ivuxolimab in advanced cancers. At the level of the study: Averaging roughly 60 years in age, with a range of about 23 to 80, the cohort was 82.7% male. Two patients with cutaneous melanoma and one with hepatocellular carcinoma, three in total, showed partial responses.

The ends lost 7 bases at V and 3 bases at J; junction bases unmatched: 6. Germline lookup yields CDR1 MNHEY and CDR2 SVGAGI. This CDR3 is built from 14 residues. This chain connects TRBV6-5 to TRBJ2-1; 7 bases are a match to TRBD1. The sample in question was CD4+ or CD8+ T cells sorted from blood, obtained in a trial of the OX40 agonist ivuxolimab. The sequence was collected from an adult with an advanced solid tumor such as melanoma, head and neck, liver or kidney cancer. The CDR3 here is CASTNRDSYNEQFF. CDR3 nucleotide sequence: TGTGCCAGCACAAACCGGGACAGCTACAATGAGCAGTTCTTC.